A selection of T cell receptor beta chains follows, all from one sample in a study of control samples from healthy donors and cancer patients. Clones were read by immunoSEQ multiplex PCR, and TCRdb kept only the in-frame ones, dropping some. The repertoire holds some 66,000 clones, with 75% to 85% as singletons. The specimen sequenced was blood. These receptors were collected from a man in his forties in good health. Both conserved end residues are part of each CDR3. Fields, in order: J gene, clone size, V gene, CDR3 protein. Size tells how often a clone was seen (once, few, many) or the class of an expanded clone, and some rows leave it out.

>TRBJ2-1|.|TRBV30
CAWSVAPPTYNEQFF
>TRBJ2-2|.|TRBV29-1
CSVEGGQGATGELFF
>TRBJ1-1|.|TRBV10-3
CAIRGYGDEAFF
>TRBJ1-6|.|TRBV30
CAFRRGLYNSPLHF
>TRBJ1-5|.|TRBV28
CASSPGLYSNQPQHF
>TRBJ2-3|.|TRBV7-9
CASSLVFERDSATQYF
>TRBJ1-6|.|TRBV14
CASSPQPNSPLHF
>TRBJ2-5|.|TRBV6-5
CASNPQQGPPETQYF
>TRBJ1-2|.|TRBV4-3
CASSQDSRGSGYTF
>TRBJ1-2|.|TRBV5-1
CASSLASGGLDYGYTF
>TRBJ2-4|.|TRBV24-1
CAISQGAKNIQYF
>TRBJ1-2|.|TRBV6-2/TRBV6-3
CASSYSGQGLYGYTF
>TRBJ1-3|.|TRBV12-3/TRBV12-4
CASSIRSGNTIYF
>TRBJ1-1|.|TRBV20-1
CSARPGTEAFF
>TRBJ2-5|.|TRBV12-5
CASGRTEETQYF
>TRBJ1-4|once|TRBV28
CASRNMRAERGLNEKLFF
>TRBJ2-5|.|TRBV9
CASSGVSETQYF
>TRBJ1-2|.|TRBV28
CASSLRTVTSNYGYTF
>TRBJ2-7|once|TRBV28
CASSLTELAGKQYF
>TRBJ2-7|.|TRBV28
CASSSTGRSYEQYF
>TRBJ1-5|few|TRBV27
CASSLSRNQPQHF
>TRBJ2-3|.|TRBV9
CASSARTGRTDTQYF
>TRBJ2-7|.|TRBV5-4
CASRPGTDSYEQYF
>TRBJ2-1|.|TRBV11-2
CASSPGRGGNNEQFF
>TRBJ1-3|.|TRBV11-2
CASSSVRGGNTIYF
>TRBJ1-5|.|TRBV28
CASSLQTTSQPQHF
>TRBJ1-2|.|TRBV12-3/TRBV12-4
CASRGQDYGYTF
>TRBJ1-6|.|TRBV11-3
CASSLGGEQAPLHF
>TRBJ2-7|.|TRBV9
CASSVGWGGSSYEQYF
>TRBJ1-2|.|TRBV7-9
CASSLGRTGDYGYTF
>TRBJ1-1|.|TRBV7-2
CASSPRVGGTEAFF
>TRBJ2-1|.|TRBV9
CASSAGAGSRHNEQFF
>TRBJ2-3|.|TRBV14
CASSNDGQGWYTDTQYF
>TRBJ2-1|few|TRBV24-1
CATSDSSSGSAYNEQFF
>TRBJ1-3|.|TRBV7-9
CASSFATLARNTIYF